These 21 T cell receptor beta chains came from one sample sequenced in a study of shared clonotypes between healthy human individuals. The data were produced by immunoSEQ multiplex PCR, yet TCRdb's version contains in-frame clones alone and is incomplete. This sample has about 2.1 million clones, with roughly 93% found just once. The naive CD8 subset, CD45RO-negative cells positively selected for CCR7, excluded terminally differentiated effector memory CD45RA+ cells. Sequenced material: naive CD8+ T cells from PBMCs. These receptor sequences come from a man younger than 35 in good health. Some clones in this sample may be carry-over from other donors' samples.

V and J are TRBV28 and TRBJ2-1, with D hard to call. CDR1 is MDHEN and CDR2 is SYDVKM in the germline V gene. V lost 6 bases, J lost 1 base, and 7 bases lay in between. The CDR3 consists of 13 residues. Here the CDR3 DNA reads TGTGCCAGCAGCGAGTCTTCCTACAATGAGCAGTTCTTC. Translation: CASSESSYNEQFF.

The V gene is TRBV19, the J gene TRBJ2-7; D unclear. CDR1 and CDR2 from the germline V gene are LNHDA and SQIVND (reference sequence). Trimming cost V 2 bases and J 0 bases, with 5 bases left between them. This CDR3 has 13 amino acids. As DNA, the CDR3 is TGTGCCAGTAGTATAAGGTTCTCCTACGAGCAGTACTTC. Its protein is CASSIRFSYEQYF.

V is TRBV21-1 and J is TRBJ2-7. TRBV21-1 is assigned pseudogene status. The CDR3 has 14 residues. CDR3 amino acids: CASSQRPQHYEQYF. CDR3 nucleotides: TGTGCCAGCAGCCAACGCCCCCAGCACTACGAGCAGTACTTC.

The gene calls are TRBV29-1 and TRBJ1-3, with 8 bases fitting TRBD1. V lost 4 bases, J lost 0 bases, and 8 bases stayed unmatched. CDR1 and CDR2 from the germline V gene are SQVTM and ANQGSEA. CDR3 length: 16 amino acids. The CDR3 coding sequence is TGCAGCGTTGTTTTTCCAGACAGGGGCTCTGGAAACACCATATATTTT. Translation gives CSVVFPDRGSGNTIYF.

The chain joins TRBV5-6 to TRBJ1-1, with TRBD1 matching 9 bases. Germline CDR1 reads SGHDT; CDR2 reads YYEEEE. The length of the CDR3 is 14 residues. V shed 4 bases, J shed 4 bases, and the junction held 5 bases outside the gene matches. The CDR3: CASSGTGLSTEAFF. In DNA, the CDR3 is TGTGCCAGCAGCGGGACAGGGTTGAGCACTGAAGCTTTCTTT.

V and J are TRBV4-1 and TRBJ2-7; D may match TRBD1 or TRBD2 (7 bases each). The V gene lost 2 bases and the J gene lost 2 bases, with 16 bases spanning the gap. The CDR3 is 16 residues long. Germline CDR1 and CDR2: MGHRA and YSYEKL. CDR3 nucleotides: TGCGCCAGCAGCCAAAACGACAGGGAGGGGGCCTACGAGCAGTACTTC. Protein sequence: CASSQNDREGAYEQYF.

The chain uses TRBV9 and TRBJ2-2; D unresolved. Trimming stripped 0 bases from V and 9 bases from J, with 6 bases between. Germline CDR1 and CDR2: SGDLS and YYNGEE. The CDR3 runs 12 residues. The CDR3 here is CASSVVARELFF. The CDR3 region has the DNA TGTGCCAGCAGCGTAGTAGCCCGGGAGCTGTTTTTT. The full variable domain, completed using reference TRBV9 and TRBJ2-2, is DSGVTQTPKHLITATGQRVTLRCSPRSGDLSVYWYQQSLDQGLQFLIQYYNGEERAKGNILERFSAQQFPDLHSELNLSSLELGDSALYFCASSVVARELFFGEGSRLTVL.

The chain joins TRBV25-1 to TRBJ2-1; TRBD2 matches at 9 bases. Germline CDR1 reads MGHDK; CDR2 reads SYGVNS. The J segment lost 6 bases and the V segment lost 4 bases, leaving 4 bases of the junction unmatched. The CDR3 runs to 14 residues. CDR3 residues: CASSGAGGINEQFF. DNA of the CDR3: TGTGCCAGCAGTGGAGCGGGAGGAATCAATGAGCAGTTCTTC.

The chain is built from TRBV29-1 and TRBJ1-2; 11 bases fit TRBD1. Looked up from germline, CDR1 is SQVTM and CDR2 is ANQGSEA. This CDR3 is built from 13 residues. V gave up 7 bases and J gave up 4 bases; unmatched junction bases: 5. The CDR3 loop reads CSARDRGIYGYTF. The DNA of the CDR3 is TGCAGCGCCCGGGACAGGGGGATCTATGGCTACACCTTC.

The chain is built from TRBV11-3 and TRBJ2-7; D is ambiguous. The CDR3 covers 13 residues. Germline CDR1 reads SGHNT; CDR2 reads YENEEA. V lost 2 bases and J lost 4, with 9 bases in between. In DNA, the CDR3 is TGTGCCAGCAGCTTAACCGGTGGATACGAGCAGTACTTC. This codes for CASSLTGGYEQYF. Complete variable domain (other parts from reference TRBV11-3 and TRBJ2-7): EAGVVQSPRYKIIEKKQPVAFWCNPISGHNTLYWYLQNLGQGPELLIRYENEEAVDDSQLPKDRFSAERLKGVDSTLKIQPAELGDSAVYLCASSLTGGYEQYFGPGTRLTVT.

This sequence joins TRBV5-1 and TRBJ2-1; D not certain. The V and J ends lost 0 bases and 9 bases respectively, with 13 bases between them. Germline V lookup: CDR1 SGHRS, CDR2 YFSETQ. This CDR3 is 14 amino acids long. The DNA for the CDR3 is TGCGCCAGCAGCTTGGAGCCGGGCCTCCCTGAGCAGTTCTTC. Its protein is CASSLEPGLPEQFF. Complete variable domain (other parts from reference TRBV5-1 and TRBJ2-1): KAGVTQTPRYLIKTRGQQVTLSCSPISGHRSVSWYQQTPGQGLQFLFEYFSETQRNKGNFPGRFSGRQFSNSRSEMNVSTLELGDSALYLCASSLEPGLPEQFFGPGTRLTVL.

This chain links TRBV13 with TRBJ1-2, with D tentatively TRBD1 (6 bases). The V end lost 0 bases, the J end lost 0 bases, and 14 bases lay between the germline ends. There are 17 residues in the CDR3. Germline V gene sequence: CDR1 PRHDT, CDR2 FYEKMQ (reference sequence). The CDR3 nucleotides read TGTGCCAGCAGCTTAGGCGAGACAGGCACCACTAACTATGGCTACACCTTC. It yields the protein CASSLGETGTTNYGYTF.

The V gene is TRBV27, the J gene TRBJ1-4; D call uncertain. CDR1 is MNHEY, CDR2 SMNVEV, per germline (reference sequence). This CDR3 has 14 residues. Trimming pared 5 bases from V and 8 bases from J, leaving 15 bases between. The CDR3 loop reads CASSPNPIPEKLFF. CDR3 sequence (DNA): TGTGCCAGCAGTCCCAACCCGATCCCCGAAAAACTGTTTTTT.

The genes are TRBV9 and TRBJ2-3; TRBD1 aligns across 8 bases. Germline V gene lookup returns CDR1 SGDLS and CDR2 YYNGEE. V gave up 8 bases and J gave up 2 bases; unmatched junction bases: 7. This CDR3 region has 14 residues. The CDR3 region is CASNTGGTTDTQYF. The CDR3 nucleotides are TGTGCCAGTAACACAGGGGGAACCACAGATACGCAGTATTTT.

CDR3: CASSLSYPTSGRPEKTQYF. The CDR3 coding sequence is TGTGCCAGCAGCTTAAGCTACCCGACTAGCGGAAGGCCGGAAAAGACCCAGTACTTC. The J gene is TRBJ2-5, the V gene TRBV11-2; 9 bases align to TRBD2. The CDR3 length is 19 residues. With 2 bases clipped from V and 6 bases from J, the junction kept 19 bases outside the gene matches. Germline lookup yields CDR1 SGHAT and CDR2 FQNNGV.

The rearrangement joins TRBV11-2 to TRBJ2-1; 7 nucleotides line up with TRBD2. V gave up 7 bases and J gave up 9 bases; unmatched junction bases: 9. Germline CDR1 and CDR2: SGHAT and FQNNGV. The CDR3 runs to 13 residues. In nucleotides, the CDR3 is TGTGCCAGCACGCCCCTATCGGGAGGTGAGCAGTTCTTC. Translation: CASTPLSGGEQFF.

This clone has just one count. The rearrangement uses TRBV2 and TRBJ1-1; 10 nucleotides line up with TRBD1. The CDR3 sequence is 16 residues long. The V and J ends lost 4 bases and 0 bases, in that order; junction bases with no gene match: 5. Germline V gene sequence: CDR1 SNHLY, CDR2 FYNNEI. The CDR3 DNA reads TGTGCCAGCAGTGTTACCGGGACAGGGGTGAACACTGAAGCTTTCTTT. Protein sequence: CASSVTGTGVNTEAFF.

In nucleotides, the CDR3 is TGTGCCAGCAGCCCCGGACGGGTGACAATGAACACTGAAGCTTTCTTT. Amino acids: CASSPGRVTMNTEAFF. The V and J genes are TRBV5-5 and TRBJ1-1; D ambiguous. Germline CDR1 is SGHKS and CDR2 is YYEKEE (reference sequence). V gave up 4 bases and J gave up 0 bases, with 16 bases separating them. This CDR3 has 16 amino acids.

This clone has a single count. The chain combines TRBV27 with TRBJ2-7; D gene ambiguous. CDR1 and CDR2 from the germline V gene are MNHEY and SMNVEV (reference sequence). This CDR3 spans 15 amino acids. V was shortened by 0 bases and J by 3 bases, with 12 bases between the two germline ends. In DNA form, the CDR3 reads TGTGCCAGCAGTTTATCCGTCTTAAGTGGCTACGAGCAGTACTTC. Translation: CASSLSVLSGYEQYF.

The chain has TRBV6-1 and TRBJ1-1; possibly TRBD1 for D (6 bases). The length of the CDR3 is 15 residues. V was trimmed by 6 bases and J by 4 bases, leaving 18 bases between them. Per germline, CDR1 MNHNS and CDR2 SASEGT. The CDR3 DNA is TGTGCCAGCAGGGACCCTCGATTAGGGGGCACTGAAGCTTTCTTT. It is translated as CASRDPRLGGTEAFF.

The chain carries TRBV9 and TRBJ1-1, with 7 nucleotides matching TRBD1. The junction had 3 bases not matched to a gene; V was cut back by 3 bases and J by 1 base. CDR1 is SGDLS and CDR2 is YYNGEE in the germline V gene. The CDR3 length is 14 residues. CDR3 sequence reads: CASSEGGPNTEAFF. The CDR3 region has the DNA TGTGCCAGCAGCGAAGGGGGCCCGAACACTGAAGCTTTCTTT.